This TCR beta chain was sequenced for a study of blood T cells in healthy people across ages. Study-level findings and limits: Strong correlation was found linking TCR beta diversity to naive T cell percentage.

A sample-barcoded 5' primer and a J-beta primer mix were used in a second PCR of roughly 6 to 12 cycles. One entry per CDR3 protein, called by TCRdb with MiXCR from the 5' RACE reads. The sample carries over 1,300,000 distinct CDR3 sequences, around 59% recorded once. This CDR3 has 13 residues. CDR1 MNHEY and CDR2 SVGEGT come from the germline V gene. The V gene lost 6 bases and the J gene lost 4 bases, with 13 bases spanning the gap. Note on this clonotype: Its antigen is undetermined.

This receptor was obtained from a man younger than 30 in good health. Sequencing used blood. The rearrangement joins TRBV6-2 or TRBV6-3 to TRBJ2-7; D might be TRBD1 (6 bases). Here the CDR3 reads CASSTRDRYEQYF. CDR3 sequence (DNA): TGTGCCAGCAGCACTCGAGACAGGTACGAGCAGTACTTC.